Listed below are T cell receptor beta chains from one sample, sequenced in a study of T cell responses to AZD1222 COVID-19 vaccine. Sequencing was performed with immunoSEQ multiplex PCR; in TCRdb, only in-frame clones are kept and a portion is missing. The data show 90,000 to 140,000 clones, approximately 89% seen once. Sequenced material: peripheral blood, taken 28 days after the second AZD1222 dose. Receptors originate from an adult who received the AZD1222 COVID-19 vaccine. Each CDR3 is given with its conserved first and last residue. The D gene is left open where the match is weak. Clone size is not always given. Where it is, it says once, few, many or a class for expanded clones.

>TRBJ2-7|NA|NA|TRBV27
TGTGCCAGCAGTTCGAGGACAGATCTCTACGAGCAGTACTTC
CASSSRTDLYEQYF
>TRBJ2-7|NA|NA|TRBV13
TGTGCCAGCAGCTTAGGCGCTATATGGACTGGGGATTACGAGCAGTACTTC
CASSLGAIWTGDYEQYF
>TRBJ2-7|TRBD2|NA|TRBV6-5
TGTGCCAGCCGGCAGCGGGAGGGCTACGAGCAGTACTTC
CASRQREGYEQYF
>TRBJ2-3|TRBD2|NA|TRBV4-1
TGCGCCAGCAGCCCCGGACTAGCGGGAGGGTACACAGATACGCAGTATTTT
CASSPGLAGGYTDTQYF
>TRBJ1-5|NA|once|TRBV28
TGTGCCAGCAGTTCCCTAAGATTAGTCAATCAGCCCCAGCATTTT
CASSSLRLVNQPQHF
>TRBJ2-4|NA|NA|TRBV15
TGTGCCACCAGCAAGGGGGGGGTGGCCAAAAACATTCAGTACTTC
CATSKGGVAKNIQYF
>TRBJ2-1|NA|NA|TRBV7-8
TGTGCCAGCAGCTTAATAGCACTTCGTCTCAATGAGCAGTTCTTC
CASSLIALRLNEQFF
>TRBJ2-7|TRBD2|once|TRBV19
TGTGCCAGCAGAGGACTAGCGGGAGTCGAGCAGTACTTC
CASRGLAGVEQYF
>TRBJ1-1|TRBD1|once|TRBV7-3
TGTGCCAGCAGCGCGGACAGGGTTTTGTTCTTT
CASSADRVLFF
>TRBJ1-4|NA|once|TRBV4-3
TGCGCCAGCAGCCAAGATAGAACGACCGGGTCCGCACCTCGAAAACTGTTTTTT
CASSQDRTTGSAPRKLFF
>TRBJ2-7|TRBD2|once|TRBV4-2
TGTGCCAGCAGCCAAGATAGCGGGGGGAGCTCCTACGAGCAGTACTTC
CASSQDSGGSSYEQYF
>TRBJ2-2|NA|NA|TRBV7-2
TGTGCCAGCAGCAGACAGATGGAGATCACCGGGGAGCTGTTTTTT
CASSRQMEITGELFF